The 5 T cell receptor beta chains in this list originate from one sample, sequenced in a study of T cells in Graves' hyperthyroidism and ophthalmopathy. Amplification of TCR beta CDR3 regions was performed using RNA transcripts as template. The TCR CDR3 first-round RT-PCR relied on the HTBI primer set. MiXCR, run by TCRdb on the multiplex PCR reads, gives a single entry per CDR3 protein. The sample shows fewer than 850,000 distinct CDR3 sequences, approximately 15% of them seen only once. What was sequenced was blood. The receptors were sampled from a man aged 45-65 years with Graves' hyperthyroidism.

This sequence joins TRBV9 and TRBJ2-7, with 9 positions matching TRBD2. Germline CDR1 is SGDLS and CDR2 is YYNGEE. J lost 5 bases, V lost 0 bases, and 9 bases had no gene match. The CDR3 loop spans 16 amino acids. CDR3 residues: CASSVAGAGGLNEQYF. In DNA, the CDR3 is TGTGCCAGCAGCGTAGCGGGAGCGGGAGGTCTGAACGAGCAGTACTTC.

This clonotype came up once. This may be a read error, as it is one base from a much larger clone. The genes are TRBV11-2 and TRBJ2-1; maybe TRBD2 (5 bases). Trimming shortened V by 1 base and J by 1 base, and 17 bases separated the two germline ends. The CDR3 totals 18 residues. From germline, CDR1 is SGHAT and CDR2 FQNNGV. This CDR3 is CASSLGLRIGESYNEQFF. CDR3 bases: TGTGCCAGCAGCTTAGGGTTAAGAATCGGGGAATCCTACAATGAGCAGTTCTTC.

This clonotype was counted many times. CDR3: CAQRRGNTGELFF. The CDR3 DNA reads as TGTGCCCAGAGGCGGGGTAACACCGGGGAGCTGTTTTTT. The chain joins TRBV30 to TRBJ2-2, with D perhaps TRBD2 (6 bases). Germline CDR1 and CDR2: GTSNPN and SVGIG (reference sequence). The CDR3 has 13 amino acids. Between the trimmed V and J ends, which lost 8 bases and 2 bases, there was a span of 12 bases.

This clonotype turned up a few times. The rearrangement uses TRBV14 and TRBJ1-2; TRBD1 matches at 10 bases. This CDR3 comprises 16 residues. Per the germline V gene, CDR1 is SGHDN and CDR2 is FVKESK. The J segment lost 5 bases and the V segment lost 4 bases, leaving 10 bases of the junction unmatched. This CDR3 reads CASSPGQGRLFYGYTF. In nucleotides, the CDR3 is TGTGCCAGCAGCCCGGGACAGGGGCGACTTTTTTATGGCTACACCTTC.

This clonotype came up many times. The gene calls are TRBV24-1 and TRBJ2-7; tentatively, D is TRBD2 (6 bases). V lost 4 bases and J lost 5, with 14 bases in between. The CDR3 length is 14 residues. CDR1 is KGHDR, CDR2 SFDVKD, per germline. The chain's CDR3 is CATSDTLASHEQYF. CDR3 bases: TGTGCCACCAGTGACACCCTAGCGTCCCACGAGCAGTACTTC.